This T cell receptor (beta chain) is from a study of T cells in Graves' hyperthyroidism and ophthalmopathy. Amplification targeted TCR beta CDR3 regions from RNA transcripts. When the TCR CDR3 underwent first-round RT-PCR, the HTBI primer set was used. A single record per CDR3 protein comes from TCRdb applying MiXCR to the multiplex PCR reads. The profile shows hundreds of thousands of distinct CDR3 sequences, more than 30% of them singletons. Uncontrolled infections, other autoimmune diseases, pregnancy or lactation led to exclusion of patients. This sample holds PBMCs from under 11 ml fresh peripheral blood. The count of this clonotype is one. The target antigen is unknown. The junction departs from the called germline gene at one end, perhaps through a read error. The study, taken as a whole, reports: By a 13 V-J model, ophthalmopathy was set apart from stable hyperthyroidism.

This receptor was taken from a man aged 18-30 years with Graves' hyperthyroidism. Sequenced input: blood.

CDR3 residues: CASSQALTGVFYEQYF. As DNA, the CDR3 is TGCGCCAGCAGCCAAGCGCTCACAGGCGTATTCTACGAGCAGTACTTC. V and J are TRBV7-4 and TRBJ2-7; possible D gene TRBD1, 5 bases. CDR1 is SGHVT, CDR2 SQSDAQ, per germline. CDR3 length equals 16 residues.